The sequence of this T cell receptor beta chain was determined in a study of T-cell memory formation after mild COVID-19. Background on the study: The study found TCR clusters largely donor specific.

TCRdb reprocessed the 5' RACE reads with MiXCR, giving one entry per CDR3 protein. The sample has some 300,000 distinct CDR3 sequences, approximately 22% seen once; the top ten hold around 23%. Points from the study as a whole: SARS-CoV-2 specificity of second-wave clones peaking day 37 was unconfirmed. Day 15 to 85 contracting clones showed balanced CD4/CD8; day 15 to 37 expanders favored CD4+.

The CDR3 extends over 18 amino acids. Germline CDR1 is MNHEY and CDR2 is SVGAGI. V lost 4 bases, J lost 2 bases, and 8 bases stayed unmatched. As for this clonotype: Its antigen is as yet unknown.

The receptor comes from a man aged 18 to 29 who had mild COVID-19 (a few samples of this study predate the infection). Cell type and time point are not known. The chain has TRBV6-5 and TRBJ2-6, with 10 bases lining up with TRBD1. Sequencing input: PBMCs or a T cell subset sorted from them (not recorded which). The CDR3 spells CASSSPGTGAAGANVLTF. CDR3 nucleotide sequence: TGTGCCAGCAGTTCCCCCGGGACAGGGGCCGCTGGGGCCAACGTCCTGACTTTC.